The clone carrying this TCR beta chain was recorded many times. A single record per CDR3 protein comes from TCRdb applying MiXCR to the RT-PCR reads. The table records hundreds of thousands of distinct CDR3 sequences, 12% to 15% of them present only once. The CDR3 totals 14 residues. Trimming stripped 3 bases from V and 0 bases from J, with 9 bases between. CDR1 SGHKS and CDR2 YYEKEE come from the germline V gene (reference sequence). Sequencing input: memory CD4+ T cells from blood. The sequence came from a female donor in good health, serving as a healthy control. The chain couples TRBV5-5 to TRBJ1-1; the D gene is possibly TRBD1 (5 bases). CDR3 in amino acids: CASSSGQLNTEAFF. CDR3 in DNA: TGTGCCAGCAGCTCCGGACAATTGAACACTGAAGCTTTCTTT.